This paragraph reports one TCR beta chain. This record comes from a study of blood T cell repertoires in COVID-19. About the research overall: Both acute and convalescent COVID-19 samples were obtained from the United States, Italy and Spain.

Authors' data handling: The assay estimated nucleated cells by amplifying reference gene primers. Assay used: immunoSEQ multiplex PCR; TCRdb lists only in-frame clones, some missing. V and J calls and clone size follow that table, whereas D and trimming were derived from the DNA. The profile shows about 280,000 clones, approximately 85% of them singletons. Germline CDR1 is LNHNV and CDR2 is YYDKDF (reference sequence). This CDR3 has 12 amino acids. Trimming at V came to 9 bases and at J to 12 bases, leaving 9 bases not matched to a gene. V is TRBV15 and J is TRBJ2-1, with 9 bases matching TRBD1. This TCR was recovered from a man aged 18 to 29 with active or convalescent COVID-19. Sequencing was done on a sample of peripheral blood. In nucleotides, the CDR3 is TGTGCCACTGGACAGGGGAACAAGGGGCAGTTCTTC. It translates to CATGQGNKGQFF.